These 11 T cell receptor beta chains were sequenced from one sample in a study of STAT3 mutations in large granular lymphocyte leukemia. Study-level results: Every T-cell large granular lymphocyte leukemia patient had at least one immunodominant TCR beta clonotype.

Sequencing was performed with immunoSEQ multiplex PCR; in TCRdb, only in-frame clones are kept and a portion is missing. The repertoire includes roughly 5,400 clones, around 94% of them detected once, and around 33% sits in the top ten. The antigens of these receptors remain unknown. Sequenced material: peripheral blood mononuclear cells. These receptor sequences come from a man aged 55-75 years with T-cell large granular lymphocyte leukemia. Some clones in this sample may be carry-over from other donors' samples.

The genes are TRBV30 and TRBJ2-1, with TRBD2 matching over 7 bases. CDR3 length equals 11 residues. Germline V CDR1 and CDR2: GTSNPN, SVGIG (reference sequence). The CDR3 loop is CAWGRADEQFF. The CDR3 DNA follows: TGTGCTTGGGGGAGGGCCGATGAGCAGTTCTTC.

This chain uses TRBV2 with TRBJ1-2; D possibly corresponds to TRBD1 (5 bases). Deletions cut 4 bases from V and 0 bases from J, with 9 bases between. The CDR3 is 14 amino acids. The germline gives CDR1 SNHLY, CDR2 FYNNEI. The CDR3 bases are TGTGCCAGCAGTGTTGTCAGGGCTAACTATGGCTACACCTTC. Encoded protein: CASSVVRANYGYTF.

This sequence joins TRBV19 and TRBJ1-5; D is unclear. The CDR3 contains 12 residues. V was trimmed by 5 bases and J by 5 bases, leaving 7 bases between them. Per the germline V gene, CDR1 is LNHDA and CDR2 is SQIVND (reference sequence). The CDR3 protein is CASSATYQPQHF. CDR3 nucleotide sequence: TGTGCCAGTAGTGCAACTTATCAGCCCCAGCATTTT.

This chain uses TRBV19 with TRBJ2-7, with TRBD2 matching 7 bases. The length of the CDR3 is 14 residues. V was clipped by 3 bases and J by 5 bases; unmatched bases: 7. Germline CDR1 is LNHDA and CDR2 is SQIVND (reference sequence). The CDR3, as DNA: TGTGCCAGTAGTATTTCTAGCGGTAGGCACGAGCAGTACTTC. The encoded protein is CASSISSGRHEQYF.

The chain is built from TRBV27 and TRBJ2-3; 7 positions agree with TRBD1. Germline-derived CDR1 and CDR2 are MNHEY and SMNVEV (reference sequence). The CDR3 is 14 residues long. Trimming removed 5 bases from V and 2 bases from J; junction bases left unmatched: 4. CDR3 coding DNA: TGTGCCAGCAGTCTAGGACAGGCCACAGATACGCAGTATTTT. Its protein product is CASSLGQATDTQYF.

The chain combines TRBV7-8 with TRBJ2-1, with a possible D match to TRBD2 (5 bases). V lost 2 bases, J lost 0 bases, and 14 bases lay in between. The CDR3 length is 17 residues. Germline loops: CDR1 SGHVS, CDR2 FQNEAQ. CDR3 residues: CASSLRTPVPSYNEQFF. In nucleotides, the CDR3 is TGTGCCAGCAGCTTAAGGACTCCCGTCCCCTCCTACAATGAGCAGTTCTTC. The full variable domain, in which reference TRBV7-8 and TRBJ2-1 provide the parts outside the CDR3, is GAGVSQSPRYKVAKRGQDVALRCDPISGHVSLFWYQQALGQGPEFLTYFQNEAQLDKSGLPSDRFFAERPEGSVSTLKIQRTQQEDSAVYLCASSLRTPVPSYNEQFFGPGTRLTVL.

The genes are TRBV6-5 and TRBJ2-3; 7 bases match TRBD2. In germline, CDR1 is MNHEY, CDR2 SVGAGI. V shed 4 bases, J shed 4 bases, and the junction held 5 bases outside the gene matches. The CDR3 runs 14 residues. CDR3 sequence reads: CASSSSGNPDTQYF. The CDR3 DNA reads as TGTGCCAGCAGTTCGAGCGGGAACCCAGATACGCAGTATTTT.

CDR3 region: CASSPLGSGTYEQYF. DNA for the CDR3: TGCGCCAGCAGCCCCTTAGGTAGCGGGACCTACGAGCAGTACTTC. The V call is TRBV5-1, the J call TRBJ2-7; 8 nucleotides align to TRBD2. The CDR3 has 15 residues. Germline trimming cut 4 bases from V and 2 bases from J; bases unmatched to any gene: 8. The V gene's germline CDR1 is SGHRS and CDR2 YFSETQ.

V gene TRBV28 combines with J gene TRBJ2-7; 12 bases are shared with TRBD2. This CDR3 contains 15 residues. Germline CDR1 is MDHEN and CDR2 is SYDVKM. The ends lost 6 bases at V and 4 bases at J; junction bases unmatched: 7. In DNA form, the CDR3 reads TGTGCCAGCAGACCTCAGACTAGCGGGAGTTACGAGCAGTACTTC. Translation: CASRPQTSGSYEQYF.

The chain is built from TRBV4-1 and TRBJ2-7, with 9 bases that match TRBD1. The CDR3 runs 15 residues. Trimming at V came to 2 bases and at J to 7 bases, leaving 9 bases not matched to a gene. Germline CDR1 MGHRA, CDR2 YSYEKL. The CDR3 DNA is TGCGCCAGCAGCCAATCCACAGGGGGCAGAGGGGAGCAGTACTTC. Encoded protein: CASSQSTGGRGEQYF.

This rearrangement joins TRBV14 to TRBJ2-1, with 8 nucleotides matching TRBD1. CDR3 length: 15 residues. The V gene's germline CDR1 is SGHDN and CDR2 FVKESK. The V segment lost 4 bases and the J segment 3 bases; nucleotides outside the gene matches: 5. The CDR3 DNA is TGTGCCAGCAGCCCCCGGACAGGGCTCTACAATGAGCAGTTCTTC. Its protein product is CASSPRTGLYNEQFF.